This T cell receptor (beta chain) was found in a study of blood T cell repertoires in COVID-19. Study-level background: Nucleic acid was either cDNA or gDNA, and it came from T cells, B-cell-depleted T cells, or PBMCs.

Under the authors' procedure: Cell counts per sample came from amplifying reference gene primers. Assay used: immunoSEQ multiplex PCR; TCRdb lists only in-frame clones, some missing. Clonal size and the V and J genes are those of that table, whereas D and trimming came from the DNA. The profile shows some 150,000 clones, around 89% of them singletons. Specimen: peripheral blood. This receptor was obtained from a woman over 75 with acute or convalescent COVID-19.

The CDR3: CASGTSGGSYNEQFF. The CDR3 DNA sequence: TGTGCCAGCGGGACTAGCGGGGGGAGCTACAATGAGCAGTTCTTC. V is TRBV2 and J is TRBJ2-1; 15 bases line up with TRBD2. V shed 8 bases and J 3 bases; nucleotides not matched to a gene: 2. The CDR3 covers 15 residues. CDR1 is SNHLY and CDR2 is FYNNEI in the germline V gene.